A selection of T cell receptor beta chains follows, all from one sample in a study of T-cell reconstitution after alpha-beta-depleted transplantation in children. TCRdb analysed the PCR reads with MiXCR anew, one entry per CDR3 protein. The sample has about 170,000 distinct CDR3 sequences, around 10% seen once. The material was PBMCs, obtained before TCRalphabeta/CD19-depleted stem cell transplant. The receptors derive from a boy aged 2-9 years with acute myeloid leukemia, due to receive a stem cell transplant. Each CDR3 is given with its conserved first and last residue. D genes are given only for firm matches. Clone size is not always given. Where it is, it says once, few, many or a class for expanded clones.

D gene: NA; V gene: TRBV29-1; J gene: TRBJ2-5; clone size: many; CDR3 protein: CSVDMDWETQYF; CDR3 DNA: TGCAGCGTTGATATGGATTGGGAGACCCAGTACTTC
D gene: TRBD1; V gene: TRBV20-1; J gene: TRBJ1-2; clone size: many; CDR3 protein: CSARDRAYGYTF; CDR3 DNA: TGCAGTGCTAGGGACAGGGCATATGGCTACACCTTC
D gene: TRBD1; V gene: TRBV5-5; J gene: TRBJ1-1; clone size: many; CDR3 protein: CASQGVSEAFF; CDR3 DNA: TGTGCCAGCCAGGGGGTTTCCGAAGCTTTCTTT
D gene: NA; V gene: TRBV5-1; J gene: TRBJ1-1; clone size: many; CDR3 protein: CASSSTGNTEAFF; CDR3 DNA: TGCGCCAGCAGCTCGACTGGTAACACTGAAGCTTTCTTT
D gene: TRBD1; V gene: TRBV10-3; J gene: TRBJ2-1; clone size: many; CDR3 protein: CAISDDRGSNEQFF; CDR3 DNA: TGTGCCATCAGTGACGACAGGGGCTCCAATGAGCAGTTCTTC
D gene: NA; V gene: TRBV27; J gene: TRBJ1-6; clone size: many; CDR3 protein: CASSYSYNSPLHF; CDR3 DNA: TGTGCCAGCAGTTACAGTTATAATTCACCCCTCCACTTT
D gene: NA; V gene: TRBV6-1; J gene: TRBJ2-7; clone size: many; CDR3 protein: CASSDPTSNYEQYF; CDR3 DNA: TGTGCCAGCAGTGACCCAACTAGCAACTACGAGCAGTACTTC
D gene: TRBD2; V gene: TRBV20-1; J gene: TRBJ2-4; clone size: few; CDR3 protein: CCARDLGGGVKNIQYF; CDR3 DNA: TGCTGTGCTAGAGATCTGGGCGGGGGGGTCAAAAACATTCAGTACTTC
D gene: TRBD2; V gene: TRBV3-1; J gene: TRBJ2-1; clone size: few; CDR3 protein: CASSPPGLAGGNNEQFF; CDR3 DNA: TGTGCCAGCAGCCCTCCGGGACTAGCGGGAGGAAACAATGAGCAGTTCTTC
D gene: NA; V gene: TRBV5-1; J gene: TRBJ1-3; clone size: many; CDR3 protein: CASSPDASSGNTIYF; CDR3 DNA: TGCGCCAGCAGCCCAGACGCCAGCTCTGGAAACACCATATATTTT
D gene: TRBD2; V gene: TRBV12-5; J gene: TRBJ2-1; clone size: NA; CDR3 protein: CASGLVLGSSGKNEQFF; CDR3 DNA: TGTGCTAGTGGTTTGGTACTTGGGAGTAGCGGGAAGAATGAGCAGTTCTTC
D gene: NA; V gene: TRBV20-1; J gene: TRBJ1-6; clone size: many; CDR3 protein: CSARDKLRVSYNSPLHF; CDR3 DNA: TGCAGTGCTAGAGATAAATTGCGGGTCAGCTATAATTCACCCCTCCACTTT
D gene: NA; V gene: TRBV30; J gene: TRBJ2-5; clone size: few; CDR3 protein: CAWSAPLRVGETQYF; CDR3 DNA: TGTGCCTGGAGCGCGCCTCTTCGGGTTGGGGAGACCCAGTACTTC
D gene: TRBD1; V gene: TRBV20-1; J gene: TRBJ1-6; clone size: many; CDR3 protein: CSAQQGLDSPLHF; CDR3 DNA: TGCAGTGCACAACAGGGGTTGGATTCACCCCTCCACTTT
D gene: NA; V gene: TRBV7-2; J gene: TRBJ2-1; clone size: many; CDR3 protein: CASSLGIHNEQFF; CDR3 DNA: TGTGCCAGCAGCTTAGGGATTCACAATGAGCAGTTCTTC
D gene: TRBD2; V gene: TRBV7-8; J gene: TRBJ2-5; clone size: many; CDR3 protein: CASSVTPGLAGAEETQYF; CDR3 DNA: TGTGCCAGCAGCGTCACCCCGGGACTAGCGGGGGCGGAAGAGACCCAGTACTTC
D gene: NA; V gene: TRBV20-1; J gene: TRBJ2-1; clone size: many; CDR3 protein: CSARPPPTYNEQFF; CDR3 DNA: TGCAGTGCTAGGCCCCCCCCGACATACAATGAGCAGTTCTTC
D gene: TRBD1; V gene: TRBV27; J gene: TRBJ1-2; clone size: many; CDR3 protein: CASSLQGGNYGYTF; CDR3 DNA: TGCGCCAGCAGCCTACAGGGGGGTAACTATGGCTACACCTTC
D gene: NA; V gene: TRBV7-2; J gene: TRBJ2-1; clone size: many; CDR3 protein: CASSLVGVAGAYNQQFF; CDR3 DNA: TGTGCCAGCAGCTTAGTAGGGGTGGCGGGGGCATACAATCAGCAGTTCTTC
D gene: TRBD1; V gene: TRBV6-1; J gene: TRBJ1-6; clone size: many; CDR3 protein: CASSPSTGLSYNSPLHF; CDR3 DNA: TGTGCCAGCAGTCCATCGACAGGGCTCTCCTATAATTCACCCCTCCACTTT
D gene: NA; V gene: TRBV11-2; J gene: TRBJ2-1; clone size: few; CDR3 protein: CASSLVSYNEQFF; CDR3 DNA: TGTGCCAGCAGCTTAGTTTCCTACAATGAGCAGTTCTTC
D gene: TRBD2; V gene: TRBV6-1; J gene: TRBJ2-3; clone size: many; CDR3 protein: CASRNSGATQYF; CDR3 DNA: TGTGCCAGCAGGAATAGCGGGGCTACGCAGTATTTT
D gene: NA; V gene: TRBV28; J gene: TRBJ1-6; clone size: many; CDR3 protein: CASTPPTGHRGSYNSPLHF; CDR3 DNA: TGTGCCAGCACCCCCCCGACCGGCCACCGGGGCTCCTATAATTCACCCCTCCACTTT
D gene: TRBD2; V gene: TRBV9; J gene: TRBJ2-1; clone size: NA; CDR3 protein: CASSVEGTSYNEQFF; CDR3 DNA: TGTGCCAGCAGCGTAGAGGGGACTAGCTACAATGAGCAGTTCTTC
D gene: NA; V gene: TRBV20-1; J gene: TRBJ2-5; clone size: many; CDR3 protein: CSASEAQETQYF; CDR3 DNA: TGCAGTGCTAGTGAAGCGCAAGAGACCCAGTACTTC